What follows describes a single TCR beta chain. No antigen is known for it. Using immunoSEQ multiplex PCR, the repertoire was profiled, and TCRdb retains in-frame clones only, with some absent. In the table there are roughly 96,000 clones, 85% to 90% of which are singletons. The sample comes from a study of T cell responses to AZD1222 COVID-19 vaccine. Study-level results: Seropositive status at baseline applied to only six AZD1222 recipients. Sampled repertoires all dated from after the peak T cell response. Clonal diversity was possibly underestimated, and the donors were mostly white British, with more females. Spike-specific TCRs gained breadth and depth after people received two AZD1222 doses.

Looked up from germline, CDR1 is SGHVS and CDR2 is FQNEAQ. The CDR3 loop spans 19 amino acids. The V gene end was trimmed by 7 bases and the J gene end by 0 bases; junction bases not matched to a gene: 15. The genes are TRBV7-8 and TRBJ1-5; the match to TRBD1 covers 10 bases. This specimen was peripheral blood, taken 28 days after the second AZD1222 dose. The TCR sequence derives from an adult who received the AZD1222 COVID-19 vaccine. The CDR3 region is CASTPDGTGAYNSNQPQHF. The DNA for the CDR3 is TGTGCCAGCACCCCCGACGGGACAGGGGCGTATAATAGCAATCAGCCCCAGCATTTT.